This entry is about one T cell receptor beta chain. Antigen: not known. These data are taken from a study of T-cell memory formation after mild COVID-19. The CDR3 runs 16 residues. V was trimmed by 7 bases and J by 3 bases, leaving 18 bases between them. Whole-study results and caveats: Pre-infection memory contained some responding clones, which suggested that cross-reactive memory had joined. Contracting CD4+ clones were located mainly in CM and EM, and CD8+ clones in EMRA. Later expanders leaned CD4+, whereas day 15 to 85 contracting clones were balanced CD4/CD8.

From 5'RACE with constant-segment primers came TCR alpha and TCR beta cDNA libraries that carried sample barcodes and UMIs. TCRdb passed the 5' RACE reads through MiXCR, listing each CDR3 protein once. The data show 200,000 to 250,000 distinct CDR3 sequences, 15% seen once. Source material: PBMCs or a T cell subset sorted from them (not recorded which). This chain uses TRBV12-3 or TRBV12-4 with TRBJ2-2; D possibly uses TRBD1 or TRBD2 (5 bases each). The sequence was collected from an adult woman who had mild COVID-19 (a few samples of this study predate the infection). Cell type and time point are not known. CDR3 nucleotides: TGTGCCAGCATAAGAAACTGGGGGAGTCACACCGGGGAGCTGTTTTTT. Translating it yields CASIRNWGSHTGELFF.